This TCR beta chain was sequenced during a study of blood T cell repertoires in COVID-19 (dated by TCRdb to the early 2020s). Looking at the study overall: Collaborator samples came from the United States, Italy and Spain and covered acute and convalescent phases of COVID-19. Where available, HLA class I and class II types were taken from metadata supplied by the sample provider and were not determined by assay-based typing. The prospective study material was composed of cDNA or gDNA derived from T cells, B-cell-depleted T cells, or PBMCs. Deeply sampled blood TCRbeta repertoires from subjects exposed to, actively infected with, or recovered from COVID-19 were included in the dataset. Samples came from the ongoing ImmuneRACE study (first 160 participants) plus 1,254 subjects from 6 global collaborators. The repertoires were made available in a free public database intended to serve as a resource for research on the immune response to SARS-CoV-2. A de-identified subject ID, COVID-19 status, age in years and sex were almost always included in the sample metadata. Study-wide findings and limitations: Clinical and demographic metadata were provided uncurated, with the amount varying by source and participant.

Here V drops 10 bases and J drops 0 bases, and the junction holds 6 bases not matched to any gene. For CDR1 and CDR2, the germline V gene lists ENHRY and SYGVKD. The CDR3 has 14 amino acids, counting the end cysteine and phenylalanine. Only the CDR3 region is kept as DNA, spanning 42 bases read in frame from base 1. TCRbeta CDR3 regions were amplified from genomic DNA using the immunoSEQ Assay, a bias-controlled multiplex PCR. In the authors' own workflow: Within the assay, amplification of reference gene primers was used to estimate how many nucleated cells each sample contained. To quantify the absolute abundance of each unique TCRbeta CDR3 rearrangement, sequence reads were collapsed and filtered. For each sample, productive Simpson clonality was calculated as the square root of Simpson's diversity index across productive rearrangements. As stored in TCRdb, this immuneACCESS dataset retains in-frame rearrangements with V and J assigned. A fraction of the clones does not appear; measured against another copy, unresolved V genes explain less than half of the discrepancy, and the remainder lacks a known reason. That table furnishes V, J and clone size, whereas the DNA furnished D and trimming. Within this sample are 95,000 to 150,000 clones, with less than 85% of them counted one time only. The biggest ten clones account for under 1% of the sample.

Each collaborating institution followed its own protocols to collect whole blood in K2EDTA tubes. For TCRbeta analysis, collaborators shipped samples in one of three forms: frozen whole blood, isolated PBMCs, or DNA extracted from either of those sample types. As for this clone: Its antigen is still unknown. No clone much larger than this one lies a single base away; base qualities are absent.

The chain uses TRBV10-3 and TRBJ1-1, and TRBD1 aligns with 9 junction nucleotides. The sequenced material came from peripheral blood. The source is a human donor with acute or convalescent COVID-19. The donor label of this sample is uncertain. The DNA sequence follows: TGTGCCACAGGGACAGGGACCTTGAACACTGAAGCTTTCTTT. Its product reads: CATGTGTLNTEAFF.